This TCR beta chain was sequenced for a study of T cells in Graves' hyperthyroidism and ophthalmopathy. The germline V gene encodes CDR1 SQVTM and CDR2 ANQGSEA. The J segment lost 4 bases and the V segment lost 4 bases, leaving 10 bases of the junction unmatched. The CDR3 has 14 amino acids. Study-wide results and limits: Among clonotypes expanded in thyroid above 0.001, most were also found in blood. Ophthalmopathy, as predicted by the model, came a median about seven months after the prediction.

Comment on this clonotype: Its antigen is as yet unknown.

Lactation, pregnancy, other autoimmune disease or uncontrolled infection excluded patients. Diagnoses were established using clinical symptoms, serum thyroxine and TRAb, thyroid ultrasound and orbital computed tomography. What was amplified from RNA transcripts were TCR beta CDR3 regions. Initially, a first-round RT-PCR of the TCR CDR3 employed the HTBI primer set. TCRdb redid the calling of the multiplex PCR reads with MiXCR, one entry per CDR3 protein. The sample holds fewer than 650,000 distinct CDR3 sequences, about 45% seen once. This clonotype was obtained from an adult woman with Graves' disease, either hyperthyroidism or ophthalmopathy (not recorded which). The V gene is TRBV29-1, the J gene TRBJ2-7; 7 bases align to TRBD1. Specimen: peripheral blood or thyroid tissue (not recorded which). CDR3 bases: TGCAGCGTTGGAGACAGGGTTTTCTCTTACGAGCAGTACTTC. The encoded protein is CSVGDRVFSYEQYF.